Below, 4 T cell receptor beta chains from the same sample are listed, as sequenced in a study of T-cell reconstitution after alpha-beta-depleted transplantation in children. The library targeted TCRbeta and was prepared with unique molecular identifiers. MiXCR was run by TCRdb on the PCR reads, yielding one entry per CDR3 protein. The table includes about 870,000 distinct CDR3 sequences, roughly 16% detected once. The source material was PBMCs, mostly from graft donor cells, sampled 360 days after TCRalphabeta/CD19-depleted stem cell transplant. The receptors were gathered from a male patient aged 5 to 17 who had a stem cell transplant for acute lymphoblastic leukemia, so the T cells may come from the graft donor.

This clonotype occurred a few times. This rearrangement joins TRBV4-1 to TRBJ1-5; 7 positions agree with TRBD1. This CDR3 has 19 amino acids. Trimming at V came to 3 bases and at J to 0 bases, leaving 14 bases not matched to a gene. CDR1 is MGHRA and CDR2 is YSYEKL in the germline V gene. The CDR3 region is CASSHRQGRSVNSNQPQHF. The CDR3 region has the DNA TGCGCCAGCAGCCATAGACAGGGACGTTCAGTGAATAGCAATCAGCCCCAGCATTTT.

This chain joins TRBV12-3 or TRBV12-4 and TRBJ2-3; 9 bases match TRBD2. Trimming removed 4 bases from V and 2 bases from J; junction bases left unmatched: 10. The CDR3 covers 17 residues. The CDR3 loop reads CASSSPRLAVPTDTQYF. Here the CDR3 DNA reads TGTGCCAGCAGTTCCCCAAGACTAGCGGTACCCACAGATACGCAGTATTTT.

This clonotype has more than one count but fewer than ten. One junction end does not reproduce the germline sequence, and a read error may be involved. The J gene is TRBJ1-1, the V gene TRBV4-1; the D is unclear. The CDR3 totals 13 residues. CDR1 and CDR2 (germline): MGHRA, YSYEKL. DNA for the CDR3: TGCGCCTGCAGCCAAGGGCCGCGACACGAAGCTTTCTTT. Translation: CACSQGPRHEAFF.

This clonotype was recorded at least ten times. V and J are TRBV7-2 and TRBJ2-1; 10 bases line up with TRBD2. J was trimmed by 15 bases and V by 4 bases; bases with no gene match: 15. In germline, CDR1 is SGHTA, CDR2 FQGNSA. The CDR3 loop spans 15 amino acids. The CDR3 coding sequence is TGTGCCAGCAGCTCCAGACTGAGCGGGAGGGCTAGGCCGTTCTTC. Protein: CASSSRLSGRARPFF. Full variable domain (missing parts from reference TRBV7-2 and TRBJ2-1): GAGVSQSPSNKVTEKGKDVELRCDPISGHTALYWYRQSLGQGLEFLIYFQGNSAPDKSGLPSDRFSAERTGGSVSTLTIQRTQQEDSAVYLCASSSRLSGRARPFFGPGTRLTVL.